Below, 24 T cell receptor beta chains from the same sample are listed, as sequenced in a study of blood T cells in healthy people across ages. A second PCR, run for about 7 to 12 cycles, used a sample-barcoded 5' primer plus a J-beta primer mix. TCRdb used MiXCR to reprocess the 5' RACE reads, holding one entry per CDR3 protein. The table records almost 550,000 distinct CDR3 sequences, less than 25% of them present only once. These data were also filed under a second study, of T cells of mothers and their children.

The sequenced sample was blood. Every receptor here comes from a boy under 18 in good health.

CDR3 sequence: CASSKRQGNYSGANVLTF. The CDR3 DNA follows: TGTGCCAGCAGCAAGAGACAGGGGAATTACTCTGGGGCCAACGTCCTGACTTTC. The chain uses TRBV7-9 and TRBJ2-6, with 8 nucleotides matching TRBD1. The germline CDR1 and CDR2 sequences are SEHNR and FQNEAQ (reference sequence). The CDR3 contains 18 residues. Trimming took 5 bases from V and 0 from J; bases not matched to a gene: 9.

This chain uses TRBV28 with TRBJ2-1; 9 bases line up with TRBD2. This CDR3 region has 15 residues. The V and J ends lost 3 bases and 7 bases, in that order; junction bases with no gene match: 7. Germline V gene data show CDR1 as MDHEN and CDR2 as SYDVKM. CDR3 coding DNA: TGTGCCAGCAGTTTCGCGGGGGGGCCAGGGAATGAGCAGTTCTTC. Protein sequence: CASSFAGGPGNEQFF.

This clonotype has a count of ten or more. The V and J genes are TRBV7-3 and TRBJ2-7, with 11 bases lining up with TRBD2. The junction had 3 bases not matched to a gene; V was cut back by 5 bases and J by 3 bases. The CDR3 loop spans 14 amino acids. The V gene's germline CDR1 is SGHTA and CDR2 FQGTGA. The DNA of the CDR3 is TGTGCCAGCAGCCCCGGGACTAGCGGCTACGAGCAGTACTTC. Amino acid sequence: CASSPGTSGYEQYF.

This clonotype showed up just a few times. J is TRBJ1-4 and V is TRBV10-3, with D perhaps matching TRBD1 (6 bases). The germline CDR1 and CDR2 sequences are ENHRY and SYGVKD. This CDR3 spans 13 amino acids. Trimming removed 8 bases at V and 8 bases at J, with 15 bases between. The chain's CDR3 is CAIEGQGVEKLFF. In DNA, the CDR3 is TGTGCCATCGAGGGACAAGGCGTGGAAAAACTGTTTTTT.

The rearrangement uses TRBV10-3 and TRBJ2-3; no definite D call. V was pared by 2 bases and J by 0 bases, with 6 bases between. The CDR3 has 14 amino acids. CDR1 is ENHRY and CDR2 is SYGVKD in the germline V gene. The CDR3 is CAISEPRSTDTQYF. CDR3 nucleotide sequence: TGTGCCATCAGTGAGCCCCGGAGCACAGATACGCAGTATTTT.

CDR3 coding DNA: TGCAGTGCTAGACACTTAGACGGATTTCCCTACGAGCAGTACTTC. Its translation: CSARHLDGFPYEQYF. V usage is TRBV20-1 and J usage is TRBJ2-7; D remains unclear. Trimming took 2 bases from V and 2 from J, leaving 16 bases between them. The CDR3 has 15 residues. The germline CDR1 and CDR2 sequences are DFQATT and SNEGSKA (reference sequence).

This CDR3 reads CSARSTPGELFF. The CDR3 DNA is TGCAGTGCTAGAAGTACGCCCGGGGAGCTGTTTTTT. This chain links TRBV20-1 with TRBJ2-2; unclear D gene. This CDR3 is 12 amino acids long. Per the germline V gene, CDR1 is DFQATT and CDR2 is SNEGSKA (reference sequence). V lost 2 bases to trimming and J lost 6 bases, with 7 bases between them.

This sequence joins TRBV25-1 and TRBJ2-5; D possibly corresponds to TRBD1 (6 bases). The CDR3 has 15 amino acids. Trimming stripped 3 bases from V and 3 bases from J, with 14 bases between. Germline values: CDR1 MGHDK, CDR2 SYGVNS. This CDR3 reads CASSDQGGGEETQYF. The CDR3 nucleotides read TGTGCCAGCAGTGACCAAGGGGGTGGGGAAGAGACCCAGTACTTC.

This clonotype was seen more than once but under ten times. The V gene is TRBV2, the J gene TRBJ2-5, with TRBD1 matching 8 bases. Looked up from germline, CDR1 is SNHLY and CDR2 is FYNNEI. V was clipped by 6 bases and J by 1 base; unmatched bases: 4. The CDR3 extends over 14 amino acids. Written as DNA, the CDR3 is TGTGCCAGCAGGGCAACAGGGGGCCAAGAGACCCAGTACTTC. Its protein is CASRATGGQETQYF.

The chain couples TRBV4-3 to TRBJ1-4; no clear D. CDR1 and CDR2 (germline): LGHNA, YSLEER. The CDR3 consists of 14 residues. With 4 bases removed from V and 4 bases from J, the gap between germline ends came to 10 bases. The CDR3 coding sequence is TGCGCCAGCAGCCGAGGACGGGGTAATGAAAAACTGTTTTTT. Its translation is CASSRGRGNEKLFF.

CDR3 residues: CASSLGRTSSYNEQFF. CDR3 nucleotide sequence: TGTGCCAGCAGCTTAGGGAGGACTAGCTCCTACAATGAGCAGTTCTTC. The chain has TRBV13 and TRBJ2-1, with TRBD2 identical over 7 bases. The junction had 2 bases not matched to a gene; V was cut back by 0 bases and J by 0 bases. Germline values: CDR1 PRHDT, CDR2 FYEKMQ (reference sequence). This CDR3 contains 16 residues.

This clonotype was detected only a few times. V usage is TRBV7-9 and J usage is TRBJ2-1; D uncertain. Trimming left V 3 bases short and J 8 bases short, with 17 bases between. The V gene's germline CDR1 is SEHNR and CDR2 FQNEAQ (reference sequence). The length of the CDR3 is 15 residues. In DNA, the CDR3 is TGTGCCAGCAGCTTTCTAAATCCCCCGTGGGATGAGCAGTTCTTC. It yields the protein CASSFLNPPWDEQFF.

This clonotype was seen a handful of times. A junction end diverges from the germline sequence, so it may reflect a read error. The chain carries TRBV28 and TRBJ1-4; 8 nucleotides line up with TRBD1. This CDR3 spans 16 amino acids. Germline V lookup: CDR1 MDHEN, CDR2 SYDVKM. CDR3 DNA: TGTGCCAACAGTTCCCGGACCGGGACAGGAGCTGAAAAACTGTTTTTT. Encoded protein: CANSSRTGTGAEKLFF.

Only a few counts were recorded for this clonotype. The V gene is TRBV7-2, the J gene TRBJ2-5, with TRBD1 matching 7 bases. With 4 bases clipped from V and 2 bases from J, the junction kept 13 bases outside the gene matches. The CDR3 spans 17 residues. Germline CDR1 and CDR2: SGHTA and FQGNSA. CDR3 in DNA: TGTGCCAGCAGCTGGGGCCCAGGGGACAGAAAACAAGAGACCCAGTACTTC. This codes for CASSWGPGDRKQETQYF.

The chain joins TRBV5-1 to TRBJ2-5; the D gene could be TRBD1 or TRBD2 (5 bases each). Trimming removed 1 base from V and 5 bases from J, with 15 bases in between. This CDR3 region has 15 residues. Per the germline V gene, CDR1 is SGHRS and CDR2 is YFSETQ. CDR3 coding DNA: TGCGCCAGCAGCTTGAGGACGGGGCCTGAGGAGACCCAGTACTTC. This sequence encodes CASSLRTGPEETQYF.

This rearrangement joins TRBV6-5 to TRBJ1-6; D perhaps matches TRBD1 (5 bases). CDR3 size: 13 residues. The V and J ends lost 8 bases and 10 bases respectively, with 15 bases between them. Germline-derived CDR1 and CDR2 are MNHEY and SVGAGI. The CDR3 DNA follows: TGTGCCAGCGGTCAGGGAGGTGACTCACCCCTCCACTTT. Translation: CASGQGGDSPLHF.

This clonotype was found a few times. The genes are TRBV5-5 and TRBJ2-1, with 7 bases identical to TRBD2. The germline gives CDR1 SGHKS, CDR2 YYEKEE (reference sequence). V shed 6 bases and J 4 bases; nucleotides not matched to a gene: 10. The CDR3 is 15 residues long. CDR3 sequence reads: CASIRERDRYNEQFF. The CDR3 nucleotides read TGTGCCAGCATCCGCGAGCGGGATCGATACAATGAGCAGTTCTTC.

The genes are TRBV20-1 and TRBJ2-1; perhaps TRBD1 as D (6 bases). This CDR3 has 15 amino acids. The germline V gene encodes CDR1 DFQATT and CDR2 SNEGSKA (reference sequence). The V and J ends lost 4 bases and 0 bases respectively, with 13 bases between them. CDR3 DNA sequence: TGCAGTGCTACTTGGACAGCTAGCTCCTACAATGAGCAGTTCTTC. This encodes CSATWTASSYNEQFF.

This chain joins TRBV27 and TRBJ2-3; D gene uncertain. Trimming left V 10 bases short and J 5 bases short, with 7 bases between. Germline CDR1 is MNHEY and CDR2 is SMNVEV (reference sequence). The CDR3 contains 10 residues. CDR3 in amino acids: CATRRDTQYF. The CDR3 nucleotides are TGTGCCACTCGCAGAGATACGCAGTATTTT.

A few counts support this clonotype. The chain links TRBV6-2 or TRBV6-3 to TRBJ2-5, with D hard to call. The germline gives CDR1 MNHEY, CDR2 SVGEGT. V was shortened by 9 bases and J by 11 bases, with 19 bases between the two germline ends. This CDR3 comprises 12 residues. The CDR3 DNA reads TGTGCCAGTGACGTGGGCGGTTCTGAGCAGTACTTC. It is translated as CASDVGGSEQYF.

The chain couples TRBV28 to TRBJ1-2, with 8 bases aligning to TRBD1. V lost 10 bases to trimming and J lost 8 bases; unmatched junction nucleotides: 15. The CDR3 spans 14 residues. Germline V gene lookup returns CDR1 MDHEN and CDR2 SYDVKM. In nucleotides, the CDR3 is TGTGCCATCACCAGGCCGGACAGGGTCGACGGCTACACCTTC. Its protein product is CAITRPDRVDGYTF.

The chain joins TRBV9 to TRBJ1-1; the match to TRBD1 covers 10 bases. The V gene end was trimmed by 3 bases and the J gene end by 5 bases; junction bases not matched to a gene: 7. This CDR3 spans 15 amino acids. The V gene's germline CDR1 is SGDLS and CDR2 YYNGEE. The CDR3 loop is CASSAPGQGKTEAFF. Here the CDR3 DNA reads TGTGCCAGCAGCGCTCCGGGACAGGGGAAGACTGAAGCTTTCTTT.

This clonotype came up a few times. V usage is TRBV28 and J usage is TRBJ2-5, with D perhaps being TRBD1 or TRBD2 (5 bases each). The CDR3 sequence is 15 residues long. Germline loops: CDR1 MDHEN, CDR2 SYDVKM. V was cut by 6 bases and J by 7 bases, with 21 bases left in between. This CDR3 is CASRGEGRWIGTQYF. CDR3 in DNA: TGTGCCAGCAGAGGTGAGGGGCGGTGGATCGGGACCCAGTACTTC.

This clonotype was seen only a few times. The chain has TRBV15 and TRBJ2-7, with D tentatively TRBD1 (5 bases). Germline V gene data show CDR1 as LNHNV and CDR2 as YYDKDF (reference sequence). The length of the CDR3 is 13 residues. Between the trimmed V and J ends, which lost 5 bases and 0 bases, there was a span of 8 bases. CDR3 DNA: TGTGCCACCAGCCCCGGACACTCCTACGAGCAGTACTTC. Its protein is CATSPGHSYEQYF.